The rows below give T cell receptor beta chains drawn from one sample of a study of cytomegalovirus exposure and HLA in healthy donors. Sequencing used immunoSEQ multiplex PCR; TCRdb keeps in-frame clones, though not all of them. The sample carries 50,000 or so clones, approximately 72% recorded once. The specimen sequenced was PBMCs. These receptors were taken from a woman between 45 and 60 years old in good health and CMV-seronegative. The CDR3 runs from the conserved cysteine through the conserved F or W. The D gene is left open where the match is weak. The listing skips clone size in some rows; elsewhere it reads once, few, many or a size class.

v_gene,d_gene,abundance,j_gene,CDR3aa,CDR3nt
TRBV28,TRBD1,NA,TRBJ2-5,CASRGQGRETQYF,TGTGCCAGCAGGGGACAGGGGCGTGAGACCCAGTACTTC
TRBV7-2,NA,few,TRBJ1-1,CASSLMNTEAFF,TGTGCCAGCAGCCTAATGAACACTGAAGCTTTCTTT
TRBV7-2,TRBD1,NA,TRBJ2-7,CASSLGTGGPYEQYF,TGTGCCAGCAGCTTAGGGACAGGGGGTCCCTACGAGCAGTACTTC
TRBV4-3,NA,few,TRBJ2-7,CASSQESASEQYF,TGCGCCAGCAGCCAAGAATCTGCGTCCGAGCAGTACTTC
TRBV28,NA,NA,TRBJ1-6,CASSSPAGSYNSPLHF,TGTGCCAGCAGTTCCCCGGCGGGCTCCTATAATTCACCCCTCCACTTT
TRBV5-1,NA,NA,TRBJ2-1,CASGSGGAYNEQFF,TGCGCCTCCGGTAGTGGGGGCGCCTACAATGAGCAGTTCTTC
TRBV9,TRBD2,NA,TRBJ2-2,CASSVELAGTGELFF,TGTGCCAGCAGCGTAGAACTAGCGGGGACCGGGGAGCTGTTTTTT
TRBV10-2,NA,NA,TRBJ1-5,CASSESGARQPQHF,TGCGCCAGCAGTGAGTCAGGGGCGCGACAGCCCCAGCATTTT
TRBV6-1,TRBD1,once,TRBJ2-7,CASRQGVGEQYF,TGTGCCAGCCGACAGGGGGTGGGGGAGCAGTACTTC
TRBV5-1,NA,NA,TRBJ1-6,CASSKGATLDSPLHF,TGCGCCAGCAGCAAAGGGGCCACGTTGGATTCACCCCTCCACTTT
TRBV18,TRBD1,NA,TRBJ2-5,CASSPRGQGGETQYF,TGTGCCAGCTCACCACGGGGACAGGGCGGAGAGACCCAGTACTTC
TRBV18,NA,NA,TRBJ2-1,CASSPPAGGRDNEQFF,TGTGCCAGCTCACCACCGGCCGGGGGGCGTGACAATGAGCAGTTCTTC
TRBV10-3,NA,once,TRBJ2-3,CAISDRIRTDTQYF,TGTGCCATCTCGGACAGAATCCGCACAGATACGCAGTATTTT
TRBV2,TRBD1,NA,TRBJ2-7,CASSEGDRTYEQYF,TGTGCCAGCAGTGAGGGGGACAGAACCTACGAGCAGTACTTC
TRBV2,NA,NA,TRBJ1-3,CASSLDHSGNTIYF,TGTGCCAGCAGCTTAGATCATAGTGGAAACACCATATATTTT
TRBV4-3,NA,NA,TRBJ2-3,CASSLYGTDTQYF,TGCGCCAGCAGCCTTTACGGGACAGATACGCAGTATTTT
TRBV10-1,TRBD2,NA,TRBJ2-5,CASSEGLGGQETQYF,TGCGCCAGCAGTGAGGGACTAGGAGGACAAGAGACCCAGTACTTC
TRBV20-1,NA,NA,TRBJ1-2,CSARDNNGYTF,TGCAGTGCTAGAGATAATAATGGCTACACCTTC
TRBV12-2,NA,NA,TRBJ2-7,CASRSRPRDCDRLEQYF,TGTGCAAGTCGCTCCCGGCCCCGGGACTGCGATCGGCTCGAGCAGTACTTC
TRBV7-9,NA,few,TRBJ2-5,CASSLSSVETQYF,TGTGCCAGCAGCTTAAGCAGCGTAGAGACCCAGTACTTC
TRBV4-2,NA,few,TRBJ1-4,CASSQGVGGLGKLFF,TGTGCCAGCAGCCAAGGGGTGGGAGGTTTGGGAAAACTGTTTTTT
TRBV6-5,NA,NA,TRBJ1-6,CASSLTGIHNSPLHF,TGTGCCAGCAGCCTTACAGGAATACATAATTCACCCCTCCACTTT
TRBV9,TRBD1,NA,TRBJ1-4,CASSTSGTEEEKLFF,TGTGCCAGCAGCACCTCCGGGACAGAGGAAGAAAAACTGTTTTTT
TRBV27,TRBD1,NA,TRBJ2-3,CASSSRDRGADTQYF,TGTGCCAGCAGTTCAAGGGACAGGGGCGCAGATACGCAGTATTTT
TRBV7-2,NA,NA,TRBJ1-1,CASSPGSAGTEAFF,TGTGCCAGCAGCCCTGGGTCAGCGGGGACTGAAGCTTTCTTT
TRBV28,NA,NA,TRBJ2-3,CATARRDTQYF,TGTGCCACCGCGAGGAGAGATACGCAGTATTTT
TRBV27,NA,NA,TRBJ2-6,CASSFGGSGANVLTF,TGTGCCAGCAGTTTTGGAGGGTCTGGGGCCAACGTCCTGACTTTC
TRBV10-2,NA,few,TRBJ1-5,CASTIGVPGQPQHF,TGCGCCAGCACCATAGGGGTCCCGGGTCAGCCCCAGCATTTT
TRBV28,NA,NA,TRBJ1-6,CASSLFQGYNSPLHF,TGTGCCAGCAGTTTATTTCAGGGGTACAATTCACCCCTCCACTTT